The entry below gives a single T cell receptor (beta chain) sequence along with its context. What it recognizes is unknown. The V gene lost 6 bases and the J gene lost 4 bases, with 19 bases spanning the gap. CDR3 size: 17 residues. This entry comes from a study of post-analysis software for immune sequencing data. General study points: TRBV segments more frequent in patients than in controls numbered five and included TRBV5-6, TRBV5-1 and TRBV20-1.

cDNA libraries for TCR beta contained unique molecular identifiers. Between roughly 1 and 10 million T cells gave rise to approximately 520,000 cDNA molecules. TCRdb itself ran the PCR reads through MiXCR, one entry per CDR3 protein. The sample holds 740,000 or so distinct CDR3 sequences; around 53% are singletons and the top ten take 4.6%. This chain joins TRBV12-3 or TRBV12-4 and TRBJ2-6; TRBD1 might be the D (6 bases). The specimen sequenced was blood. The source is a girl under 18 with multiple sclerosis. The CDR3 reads CASRARQAYSGANVLTF. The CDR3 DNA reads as TGTGCCAGCAGGGCTCGACAGGCCTACTCGGGGGCCAACGTCCTGACTTTC.